This T cell receptor (beta chain) appears in the sequencing data of a study of T cell responses to AZD1222 COVID-19 vaccine. Study observations and caveats: Unmutated variant regions are reportedly targeted by nearly half of spike-specific TCRs. Distributed over spike, vaccine-associated CD4 TCRs predominated at 160-218 and 743-854. At study baseline, merely five or six AZD1222 recipients were seropositive.

With regard to this clone: What it recognizes is unknown.

Produced via immunoSEQ multiplex PCR; TCRdb's table is partial and in-frame only. The table includes over 85,000 clones, approximately 90% detected once. The material sequenced was peripheral blood, taken 28 days after the second AZD1222 dose. This TCR was recovered from an adult who received the AZD1222 COVID-19 vaccine.

The CDR3 nucleotides are TGTGCCAGCAGTTTCGGAAACACCATATATTTT. Residues: CASSFGNTIYF. The chain employs TRBV28 and TRBJ1-3, with D unresolved. CDR3 length equals 11 residues. Germline V gene data show CDR1 as MDHEN and CDR2 as SYDVKM. Trimming took off 3 bases at V and 4 bases at J, with 1 base between the two ends.